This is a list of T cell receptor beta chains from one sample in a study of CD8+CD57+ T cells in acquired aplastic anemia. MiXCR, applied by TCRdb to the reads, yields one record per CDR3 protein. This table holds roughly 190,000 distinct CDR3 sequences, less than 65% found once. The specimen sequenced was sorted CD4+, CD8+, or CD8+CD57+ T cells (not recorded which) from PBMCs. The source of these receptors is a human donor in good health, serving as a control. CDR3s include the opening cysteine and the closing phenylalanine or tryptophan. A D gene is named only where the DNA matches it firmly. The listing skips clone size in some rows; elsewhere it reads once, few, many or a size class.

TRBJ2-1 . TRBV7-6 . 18 CASSLVGGGGGNENEQFF TGTGCCAGCAGCTTAGTGGGGGGGGGGGGCGGGAATGAGAATGAGCAGTTCTTC
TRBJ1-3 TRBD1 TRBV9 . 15 CASSGGQGSVDTIYF TGTGCCAGCAGCGGCGGACAGGGTAGCGTGGACACCATATATTTT
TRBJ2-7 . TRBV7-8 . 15 CASSDGTALSYEQYF TGTGCCAGCAGCGATGGGACGGCGCTCTCCTACGAGCAGTACTTC
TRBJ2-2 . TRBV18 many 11 CASSLIGELFF TGTGCCAGCTCGTTAATCGGGGAGCTGTTTTTT
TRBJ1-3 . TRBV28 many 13 CASSVPGVNTIYF TGTGCCAGCAGTGTACCCGGGGTAAACACCATATATTTT
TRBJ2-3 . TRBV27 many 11 CASSLGNTQYF TGTGCCAGCAGTTTAGGAAATACGCAGTATTTT
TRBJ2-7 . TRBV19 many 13 CASRGLLSYEQYF TGTGCCAGTAGAGGTCTTCTTTCCTACGAGCAGTACTTC
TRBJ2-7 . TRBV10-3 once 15 CAISESWQGSHEQYF TGTGCCATCAGTGAGTCGTGGCAGGGCAGCCACGAGCAGTACTTC
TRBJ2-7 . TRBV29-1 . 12 CSVRYGIYEQYF TGCAGCGTCAGGTATGGAATCTACGAGCAGTACTTC
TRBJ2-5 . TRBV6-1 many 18 CASSAWPQDTKYKETQYF TGTGCCAGCAGCGCATGGCCACAGGACACAAAATACAAAGAGACCCAGTACTTC
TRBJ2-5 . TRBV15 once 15 CATSRGGSGQETQYF TGTGCCACCAGCAGAGGCGGCAGCGGGCAAGAGACCCAGTACTTC
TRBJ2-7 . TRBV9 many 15 CASSVGPGISYEQYF TGTGCCAGCAGCGTAGGTCCCGGGATCTCCTACGAGCAGTACTTC
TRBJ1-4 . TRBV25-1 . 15 CASSGRGGSNEKLFF TGTGCCAGCAGTGGTCGTGGGGGGAGTAATGAAAAACTGTTTTTT
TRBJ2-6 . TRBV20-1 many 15 CSASLQSSGANVLTF TGCAGTGCTAGCCTACAGAGCTCTGGGGCCAACGTCCTGACTTTC
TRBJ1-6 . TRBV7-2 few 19 CASSTDYRDPSSYNSPLHF TGTGCCAGCAGCACGGATTACAGAGACCCAAGCTCCTATAATTCACCCCTCCACTTT
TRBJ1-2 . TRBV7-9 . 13 CASSGGSGEGYTF TGTGCCAGCAGCGGAGGGTCTGGAGAGGGCTACACCTTC
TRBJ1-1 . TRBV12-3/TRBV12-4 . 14 CASSSPRGRTEAFF TGTGCCAGCAGTTCGCCCCGGGGGCGGACTGAAGCTTTCTTT
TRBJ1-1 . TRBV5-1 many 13 CASSPEMNTEAFF TGCGCCAGCAGCCCCGAGATGAACACTGAAGCTTTCTTT
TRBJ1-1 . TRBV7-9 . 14 CASSFGTGFPGGFF TGTGCCAGCAGCTTTGGGACGGGGTTTCCTGGGGGTTTCTTT
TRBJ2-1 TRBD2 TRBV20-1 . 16 CSAGRTSGGAYNEQFF TGCAGTGCTGGTAGGACTAGCGGGGGTGCCTACAATGAGCAGTTCTTC